A selection of T cell receptor beta chains follows, all from one sample in a study of blood T cell repertoires in COVID-19. Some clones are missing from TCRdb's copy, which holds only in-frame ones; the method was immunoSEQ multiplex PCR. The sample holds 250,000 or so clones; 84% are singletons and the top ten take approximately 2.4%. The sequencing input was peripheral blood. Every receptor here comes from a man aged 40-55 years who had recovered from COVID-19. Each CDR3 is given with its conserved first and last residue. A D gene is named only where the DNA matches it firmly. For some rows the clone size is stated as once, few or many, or as a class when expanded; others skip it.

>TRBV29-1|TRBD1|TRBJ2-7|.
TGCAGCGTATCGGGACAGGGTAGTCGTCCCTACGAGCAGTACTTC
CSVSGQGSRPYEQYF
>TRBV11-2|.|TRBJ2-5|.
TGTGCCAGCAGCCTAATATCCGAGACCCAGTACTTC
CASSLISETQYF
>TRBV9|.|TRBJ2-5|.
TGTGCCAGCAGCGTCGACAGGGCGGGAGGAGAGACCCAGTACTTC
CASSVDRAGGETQYF
>TRBV19|TRBD1|TRBJ1-2|.
TGTGCCAGTAGCCGGGACAGGGGGGGACTCTATGGCTACACCTTC
CASSRDRGGLYGYTF
>TRBV30|TRBD2|TRBJ2-1|.
TGTGCCTGGAGGCTGACCCCGGGACTAGCGGGAGGTACCTACAATGAGCAGTTCTTC
CAWRLTPGLAGGTYNEQFF
>TRBV20-1|.|TRBJ2-3|.
TGCAGTGCTAGTACGCGAACCACAGATACGCAGTATTTT
CSASTRTTDTQYF
>TRBV3-1/TRBV3-2|.|TRBJ2-7|.
TGTGCCAGCAGCCAGGACGGAGGGGGCTTCCTCTACGAGCAGTACTTC
CASSQDGGGFLYEQYF
>TRBV29-1|.|TRBJ2-3|.
TGCAGCGTTGGGGGGCAGGGACGCACAGATACGCAGTATTTT
CSVGGQGRTDTQYF
>TRBV29-1|.|TRBJ2-1|.
TGCAGCGTTGAAGATCTCTCAGCGGAGACCTACAATGAGCAGTTCTTC
CSVEDLSAETYNEQFF
>TRBV4-3|TRBD2|TRBJ2-7|.
TGCGCCAGCAGCCATGGACTAGCGGTCGGGGACGAGCAGTACTTC
CASSHGLAVGDEQYF
>TRBV6-6|.|TRBJ1-1|.
TGTGCCAGCAGTTTATCCACAGTTAGATTGAACACTGAAGCTTTCTTT
CASSLSTVRLNTEAFF
>TRBV7-9|TRBD1|TRBJ2-1|.
TGTGCCAGCAGCTTACAGATTAGGGTGACAGGGAAGAATGAGCAGTTCTTC
CASSLQIRVTGKNEQFF
>TRBV19|TRBD2|TRBJ2-1|.
TGTGCCAGTAGAAGACTAGCGGGAGGGAGCTCCTACAATGAGCAGTTCTTC
CASRRLAGGSSYNEQFF
>TRBV4-1|.|TRBJ1-2|.
TGCGCCAGCAGCCAAGATGGACTACCAGGGTATGATGGCTACACCTTC
CASSQDGLPGYDGYTF
>TRBV7-9|TRBD2|TRBJ2-7|.
TGTGCCAGCAGCTCGACTAGCGGGAGGGGTGACGAGCAGTACTTC
CASSSTSGRGDEQYF
>TRBV7-2|TRBD1|TRBJ2-7|once
TGTGCCAGCAGTCAGGACAGGGTGATAAGGGAGCAGTACTTC
CASSQDRVIREQYF
>TRBV6-5|TRBD1|TRBJ1-2|.
TGTGCCAGCACCGACAGGGTGTTTTCTGGCTACACCTTC
CASTDRVFSGYTF
>TRBV9|TRBD1|TRBJ2-7|.
TGTGCCAGCAGCAGAGGACTGGACAGGGGGAGCTACGAGCAGTACTTC
CASSRGLDRGSYEQYF
>TRBV7-2|TRBD2|TRBJ2-5|.
TGTGCCAGCCATAAAGCGGGGATGGAGACCCAGTACTTC
CASHKAGMETQYF
>TRBV27|.|TRBJ1-2|once
TGTGCCAGCAGTTTATCATTTGAGGGACACGGCTACACCTTC
CASSLSFEGHGYTF
>TRBV20-1|.|TRBJ2-7|.
TGCAGTGCTAGTTGGGCAACCTACGAGCAGTACTTC
CSASWATYEQYF
>TRBV2|.|TRBJ1-3|.
TGTGCCAGCAGGCCGCCGGGACGAAGGGACTTTGGAAACACCATATATTTT
CASRPPGRRDFGNTIYF
>TRBV13|TRBD2|TRBJ2-1|once
TGTGCCAGCAGCTTATTCAGCGGGAAAACCTACAATGAGCAGTTCTTC
CASSLFSGKTYNEQFF
>TRBV19|TRBD1|TRBJ1-2|once
TGTGCCAGTAGTAGACGGGACAGCGATAACTATGGCTACACCTTC
CASSRRDSDNYGYTF